These 6 T cell receptor beta chains originate from one sample sequenced in a study of spatial heterogeneity in lung cancer. Indicated time point: sample taken at primary tumor resection. Unsorted tumor, nontumor lung tissue or cryopreserved PBMC supplied the whole RNA. TCRdb independently ran MiXCR on the 5' RACE reads; one entry per CDR3 protein. The table records approximately 6,900 distinct CDR3 sequences, over 5% of them present only once. The input for sequencing was normal lung tissue next to the tumor, taken at surgery. These receptor sequences come from a female donor with early-stage non-small cell lung cancer.

For this clonotype: Being off target in a library aimed at alpha chains, this beta chain has a size of little meaning. This chain uses TRBV7-6 with TRBJ1-1; D is undetermined. This CDR3 comprises 14 residues. Germline CDR1 SGHVS, CDR2 FNYEAQ. V lost 5 bases to trimming and J lost 1 base, with 11 bases between them. The CDR3 sequence is CASSPWAGNTEAFF. The CDR3 coding sequence is TGTGCCAGCAGCCCCTGGGCGGGGAACACTGAAGCTTTCTTT.

In this sample, this clonotype is medium-sized. In a library made to pick up alpha chains, this beta chain is a stray read with a size that means little. The CDR3 protein is CASRFSLRTGELFF. The DNA of the CDR3 is TGTGCCAGCAGATTTTCGCTGAGGACCGGGGAGCTGTTTTTT. The rearrangement uses TRBV27 and TRBJ2-2; D is uncertain. Germline V gene lookup returns CDR1 MNHEY and CDR2 SMNVEV (reference sequence). This CDR3 region has 14 residues. The germline V and J ends were trimmed by 6 bases and 5 bases, with 13 bases remaining between them.

This clonotype ranks as medium-sized. This beta chain came through as a stray read in a library set up for alpha chains, and its size says little. V usage is TRBV20-1 and J usage is TRBJ1-5, with a tentative D call TRBD1 (6 bases). The germline gives CDR1 DFQATT, CDR2 SNEGSKA (reference sequence). Trimming removed 6 bases at V and 0 bases at J, with 18 bases between. This CDR3 spans 16 amino acids. This chain's CDR3 is CSAGDILGVSNQPQHF. In nucleotides, the CDR3 is TGCAGTGCGGGGGACATCCTAGGGGTTAGCAATCAGCCCCAGCATTTT.

Relative to its sample, this clonotype is medium-sized (0.01 to 0.1%). This beta chain is a stray sequence in a library constructed for alpha chains; its clone size is not meaningful. This chain uses TRBV28 with TRBJ2-7; either TRBD1 or TRBD2 may supply D (5 bases each). V lost 3 bases to trimming and J lost 3 bases, with 15 bases between them. This CDR3 region has 15 residues. Per the germline V gene, CDR1 is MDHEN and CDR2 is SYDVKM. CDR3 bases: TGTGCCAGCAGTTTTCTCTCTCAGGGAGTCTACGAGCAGTACTTC. This sequence encodes CASSFLSQGVYEQYF.

By frequency in the sample, this clonotype is medium-sized. The library was built for alpha chains, so this beta chain is an off-target read and its size means little. The CDR3 bases are TGTGCCAGTAAATTAACGGGACTAAGCCCTAATGAGCAGTTCTTC. This encodes CASKLTGLSPNEQFF. V usage is TRBV7-3 and J usage is TRBJ2-1; the match to TRBD2 covers 7 bases. J was trimmed by 7 bases and V by 9 bases; bases with no gene match: 15. This CDR3 is built from 15 residues. Per germline, CDR1 SGHTA and CDR2 FQGTGA.

This clonotype is medium-sized (0.01 to 0.1%) by share. This beta chain slipped into a library made for alpha chains as a stray read, so its size is not meaningful. CDR3 sequence reads: CSSGTGGGNEQFF. The CDR3 DNA reads TGCAGCTCGGGGACAGGGGGAGGGAATGAGCAGTTCTTC. J is TRBJ2-1 and V is TRBV29-1, with TRBD1 identical over 11 bases. The trim removed 8 bases at V and 7 bases at J, leaving 7 bases unmatched. Germline loops: CDR1 SQVTM, CDR2 ANQGSEA. This CDR3 contains 13 residues.